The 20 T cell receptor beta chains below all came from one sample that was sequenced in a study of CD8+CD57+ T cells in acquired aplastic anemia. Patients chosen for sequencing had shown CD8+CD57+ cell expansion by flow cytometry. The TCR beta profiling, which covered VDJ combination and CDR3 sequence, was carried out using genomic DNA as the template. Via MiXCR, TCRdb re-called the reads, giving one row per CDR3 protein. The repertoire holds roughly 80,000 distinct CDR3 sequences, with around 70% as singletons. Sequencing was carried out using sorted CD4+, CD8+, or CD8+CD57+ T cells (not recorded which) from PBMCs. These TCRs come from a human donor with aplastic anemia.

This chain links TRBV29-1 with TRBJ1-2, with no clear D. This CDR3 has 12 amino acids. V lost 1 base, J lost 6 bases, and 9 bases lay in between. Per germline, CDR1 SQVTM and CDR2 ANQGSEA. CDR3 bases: TGCAGCGTTGAAGGAGGGAATCATGGCTACACCTTC. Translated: CSVEGGNHGYTF.

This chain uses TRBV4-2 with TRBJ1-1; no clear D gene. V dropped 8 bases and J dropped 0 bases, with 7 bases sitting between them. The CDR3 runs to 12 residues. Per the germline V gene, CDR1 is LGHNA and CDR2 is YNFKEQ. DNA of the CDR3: TGTGCCAGCCAACTAATGAACACTGAAGCTTTCTTT. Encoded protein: CASQLMNTEAFF.

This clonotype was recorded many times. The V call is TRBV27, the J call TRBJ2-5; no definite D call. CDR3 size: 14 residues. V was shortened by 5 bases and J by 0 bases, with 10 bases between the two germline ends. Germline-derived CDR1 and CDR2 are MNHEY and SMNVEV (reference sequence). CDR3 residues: CASSPLPDQETQYF. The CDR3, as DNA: TGTGCCAGCAGTCCCCTTCCTGACCAAGAGACCCAGTACTTC.

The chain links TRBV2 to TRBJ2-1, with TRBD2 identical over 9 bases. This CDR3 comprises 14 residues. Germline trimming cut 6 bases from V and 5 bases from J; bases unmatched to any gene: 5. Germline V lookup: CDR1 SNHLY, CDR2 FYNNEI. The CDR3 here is CASRNSGSDNEQFF. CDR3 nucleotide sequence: TGTGCCAGCAGGAATAGCGGGAGCGACAATGAGCAGTTCTTC.

The CDR3 loop reads CASSFGRESGETQYF. The CDR3 DNA follows: TGTGCCAGCAGCTTCGGGCGGGAGTCGGGGGAGACCCAGTACTTC. The V call is TRBV7-7, the J call TRBJ2-5; 7 bases are shared with TRBD2. J lost 5 bases, V lost 3 bases, and 9 bases had no gene match. CDR3 size: 15 residues. Germline CDR1 and CDR2: SSHAT and FNYEAQ (reference sequence).

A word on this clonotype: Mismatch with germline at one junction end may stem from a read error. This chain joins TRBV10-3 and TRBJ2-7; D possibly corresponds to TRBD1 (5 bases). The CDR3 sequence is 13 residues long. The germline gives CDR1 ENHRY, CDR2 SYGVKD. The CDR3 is CASSYDSSYEQYF. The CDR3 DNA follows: TGTGCCAGCAGTTACGACAGTTCCTACGAGCAGTACTTC.

The CDR3 DNA is TGCAGTGCTACAGGGGTCGGACAGCCCCAGCATTTT. Translated: CSATGVGQPQHF. The chain combines TRBV20-1 with TRBJ1-5, with a weak D call TRBD1 (6 bases). This CDR3 region has 12 residues. Germline CDR1 and CDR2: DFQATT and SNEGSKA (reference sequence). V was cut by 4 bases and J by 7 bases, with 11 bases left in between.

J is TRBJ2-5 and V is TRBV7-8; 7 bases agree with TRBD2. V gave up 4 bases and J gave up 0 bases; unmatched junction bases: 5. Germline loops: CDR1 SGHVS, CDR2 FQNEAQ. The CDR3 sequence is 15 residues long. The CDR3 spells CASSSWGGHQETQYF. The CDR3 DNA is TGTGCCAGCAGCTCGTGGGGGGGACACCAAGAGACCCAGTACTTC.

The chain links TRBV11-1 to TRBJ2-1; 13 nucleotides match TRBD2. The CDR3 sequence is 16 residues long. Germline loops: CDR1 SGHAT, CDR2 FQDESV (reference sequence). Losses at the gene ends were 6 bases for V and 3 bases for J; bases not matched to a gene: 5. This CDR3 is CASSRTSGGHYNEQFF. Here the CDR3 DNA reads TGTGCCAGCAGTCGGACTAGCGGGGGCCACTACAATGAGCAGTTCTTC. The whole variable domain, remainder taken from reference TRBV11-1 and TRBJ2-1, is EAEVAQSPRYKITEKSQAVAFWCDPISGHATLYWYRQILGQGPELLVQFQDESVVDDSQLPKDRFSAERLKGVDSTLKIQPAELGDSAMYLCASSRTSGGHYNEQFFGPGTRLTVL.

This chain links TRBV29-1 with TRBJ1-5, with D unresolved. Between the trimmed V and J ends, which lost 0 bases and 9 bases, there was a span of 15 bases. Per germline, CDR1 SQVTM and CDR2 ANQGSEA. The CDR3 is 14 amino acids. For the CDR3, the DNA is TGCAGCGTTGAAGATCCCTGGCAGGCGGGGCCCCAGCATTTT. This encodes CSVEDPWQAGPQHF.

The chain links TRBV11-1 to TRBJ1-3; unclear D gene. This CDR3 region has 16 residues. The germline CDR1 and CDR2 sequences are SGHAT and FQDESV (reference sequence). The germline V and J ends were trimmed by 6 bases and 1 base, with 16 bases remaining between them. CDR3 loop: CASSDDLTLSGNTIYF. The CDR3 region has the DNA TGTGCCAGCAGTGACGACCTTACCCTTTCTGGAAACACCATATATTTT.

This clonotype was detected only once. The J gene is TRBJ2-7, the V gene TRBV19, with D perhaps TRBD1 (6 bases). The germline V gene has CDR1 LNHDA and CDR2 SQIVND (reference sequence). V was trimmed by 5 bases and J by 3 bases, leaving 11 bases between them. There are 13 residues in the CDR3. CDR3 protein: CASSVTGNYEQYF. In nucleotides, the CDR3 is TGTGCCAGTAGTGTAACAGGGAACTACGAGCAGTACTTC.

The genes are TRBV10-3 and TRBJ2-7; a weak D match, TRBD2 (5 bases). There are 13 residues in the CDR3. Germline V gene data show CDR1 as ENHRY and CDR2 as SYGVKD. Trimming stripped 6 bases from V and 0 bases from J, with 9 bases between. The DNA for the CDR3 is TGTGCCATCAGCGGACTCAGCTCCTACGAGCAGTACTTC. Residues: CAISGLSSYEQYF.

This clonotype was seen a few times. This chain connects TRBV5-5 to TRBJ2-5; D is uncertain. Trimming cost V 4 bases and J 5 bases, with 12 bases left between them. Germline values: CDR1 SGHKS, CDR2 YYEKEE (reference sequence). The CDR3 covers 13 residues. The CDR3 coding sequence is TGTGCCAGCAGCCCCTTCTTAAGGGAGACCCAGTACTTC. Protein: CASSPFLRETQYF.

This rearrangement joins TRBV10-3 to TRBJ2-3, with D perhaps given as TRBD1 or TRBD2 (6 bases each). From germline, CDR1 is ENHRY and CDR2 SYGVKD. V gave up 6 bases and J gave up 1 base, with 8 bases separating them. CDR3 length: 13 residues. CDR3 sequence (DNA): TGTGCCATCAGGGGGGGCCGCACAGATACGCAGTATTTT. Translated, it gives CAIRGGRTDTQYF.

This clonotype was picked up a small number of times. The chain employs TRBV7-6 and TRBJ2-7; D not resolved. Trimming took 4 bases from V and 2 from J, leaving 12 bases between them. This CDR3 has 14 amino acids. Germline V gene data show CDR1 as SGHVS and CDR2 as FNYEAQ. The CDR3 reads CASSSGMGPYEQYF. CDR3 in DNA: TGTGCCAGCAGCTCCGGTATGGGCCCCTACGAGCAGTACTTC.

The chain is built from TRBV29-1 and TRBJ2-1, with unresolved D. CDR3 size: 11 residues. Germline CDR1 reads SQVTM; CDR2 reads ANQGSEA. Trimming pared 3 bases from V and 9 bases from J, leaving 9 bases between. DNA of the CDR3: TGCAGCGTTGAGGATCCGCGTGAGCAGTTCTTC. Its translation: CSVEDPREQFF.

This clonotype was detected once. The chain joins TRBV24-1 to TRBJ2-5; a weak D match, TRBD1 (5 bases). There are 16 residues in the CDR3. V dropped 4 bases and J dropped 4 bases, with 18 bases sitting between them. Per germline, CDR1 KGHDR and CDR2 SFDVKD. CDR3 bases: TGTGCCACCAGTGACTCCGGTAGGGGATCATCAGAGACCCAGTACTTC. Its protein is CATSDSGRGSSETQYF.

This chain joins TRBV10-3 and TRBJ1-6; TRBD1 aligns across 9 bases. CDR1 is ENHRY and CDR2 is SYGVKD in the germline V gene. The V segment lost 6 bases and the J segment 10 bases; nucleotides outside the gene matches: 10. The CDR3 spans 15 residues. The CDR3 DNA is TGTGCCATCAGCCAAGACAGGGGGTTAGAATCACCCCTCCACTTT. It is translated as CAISQDRGLESPLHF.

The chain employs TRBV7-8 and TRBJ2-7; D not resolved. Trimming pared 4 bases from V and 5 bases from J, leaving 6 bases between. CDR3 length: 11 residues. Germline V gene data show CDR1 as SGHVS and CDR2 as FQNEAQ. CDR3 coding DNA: TGTGCCAGCAGCTACACCGACGAGCAGTACTTC. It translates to CASSYTDEQYF.